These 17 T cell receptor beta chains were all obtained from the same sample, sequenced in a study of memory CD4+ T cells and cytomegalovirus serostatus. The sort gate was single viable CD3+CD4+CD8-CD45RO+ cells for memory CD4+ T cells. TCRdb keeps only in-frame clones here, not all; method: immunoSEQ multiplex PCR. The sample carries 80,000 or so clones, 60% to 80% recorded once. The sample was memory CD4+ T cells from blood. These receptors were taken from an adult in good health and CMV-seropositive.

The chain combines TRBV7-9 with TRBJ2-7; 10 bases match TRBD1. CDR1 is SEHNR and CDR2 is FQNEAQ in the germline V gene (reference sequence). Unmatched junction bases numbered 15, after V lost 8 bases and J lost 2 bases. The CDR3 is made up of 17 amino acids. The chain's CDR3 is CASWRGFGGTGAYEQYF. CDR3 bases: TGTGCCAGCTGGAGAGGTTTTGGGGGGACAGGGGCCTACGAGCAGTACTTC.

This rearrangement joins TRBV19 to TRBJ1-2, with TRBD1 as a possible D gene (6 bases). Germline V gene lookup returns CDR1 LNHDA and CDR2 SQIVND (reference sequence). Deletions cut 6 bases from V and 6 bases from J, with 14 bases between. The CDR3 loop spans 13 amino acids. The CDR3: CASSWRGGDGYTF. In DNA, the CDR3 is TGTGCCAGTAGCTGGAGAGGGGGAGATGGCTACACCTTC.

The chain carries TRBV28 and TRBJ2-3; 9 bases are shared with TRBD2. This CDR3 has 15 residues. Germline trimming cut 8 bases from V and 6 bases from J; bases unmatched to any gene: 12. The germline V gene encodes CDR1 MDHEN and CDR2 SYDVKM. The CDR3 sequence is CASDAAGGRWDTQYF. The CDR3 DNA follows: TGTGCCAGCGATGCGGCGGGGGGGCGTTGGGATACGCAGTATTTT. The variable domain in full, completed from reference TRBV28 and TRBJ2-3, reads DVKVTQSSRYLVKRTGEKVFLECVQDMDHENMFWYRQDPGLGLRLIYFSYDVKMKEKGDIPEGYSVSREKKERFSLILESASTNQTSMYLCASDAAGGRWDTQYFGPGTRLTVL.

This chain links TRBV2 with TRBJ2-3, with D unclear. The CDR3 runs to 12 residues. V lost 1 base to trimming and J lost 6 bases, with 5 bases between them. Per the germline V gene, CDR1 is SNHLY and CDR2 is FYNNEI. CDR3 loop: CASSEGADTQYF. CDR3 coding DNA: TGTGCCAGCAGTGAAGGGGCCGATACGCAGTATTTT.

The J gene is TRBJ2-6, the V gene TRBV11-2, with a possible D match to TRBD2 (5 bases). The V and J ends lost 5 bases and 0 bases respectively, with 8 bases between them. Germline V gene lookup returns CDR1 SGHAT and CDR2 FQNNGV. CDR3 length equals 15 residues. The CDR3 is CASSTGISGANVLTF. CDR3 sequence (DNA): TGTGCCAGCAGCACGGGGATCTCTGGGGCCAACGTCCTGACTTTC.

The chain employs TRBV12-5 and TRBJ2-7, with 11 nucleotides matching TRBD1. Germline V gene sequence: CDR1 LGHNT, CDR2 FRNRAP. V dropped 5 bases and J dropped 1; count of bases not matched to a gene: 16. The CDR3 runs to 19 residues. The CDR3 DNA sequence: TGTGCTAGTGGTCCGTCCGGGACAGGGGGGCCACCATATTCCTACGAGCAGTACGTC. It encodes CASGPSGTGGPPYSYEQYV.

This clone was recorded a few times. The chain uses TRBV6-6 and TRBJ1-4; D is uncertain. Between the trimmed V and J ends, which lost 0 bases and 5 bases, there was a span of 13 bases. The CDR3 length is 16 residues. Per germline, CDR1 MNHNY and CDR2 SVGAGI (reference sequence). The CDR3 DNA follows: TGTGCCAGCAGTTACTCGAATGTGCGGGAGAATGAAAAACTGTTTTTT. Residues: CASSYSNVRENEKLFF.

The CDR3 DNA reads TGTGCCAGCAGCTTAGAAGCGGGGTCAGGAAACACCATATATTTT. Protein sequence: CASSLEAGSGNTIYF. The genes are TRBV11-3 and TRBJ1-3; D call uncertain. CDR3 size: 15 residues. V shed 0 bases and J shed 4 bases, with 10 bases lying between them. Germline V CDR1 and CDR2: SGHNT, YENEEA.

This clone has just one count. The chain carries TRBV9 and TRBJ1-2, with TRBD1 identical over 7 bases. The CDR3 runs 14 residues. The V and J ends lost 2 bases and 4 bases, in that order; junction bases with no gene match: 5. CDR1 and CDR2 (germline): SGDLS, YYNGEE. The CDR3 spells CASSVPGTAYGYTF. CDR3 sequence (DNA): TGTGCCAGCAGCGTGCCCGGGACAGCCTATGGCTACACCTTC.

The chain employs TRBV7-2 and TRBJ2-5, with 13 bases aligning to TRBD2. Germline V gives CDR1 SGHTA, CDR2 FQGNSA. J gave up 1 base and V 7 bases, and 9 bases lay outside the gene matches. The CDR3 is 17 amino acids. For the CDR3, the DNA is TGTGCCAGCAACTCGTATGGGACTAGCGGGATCCAAGAGACCCAGTACTTC. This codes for CASNSYGTSGIQETQYF.

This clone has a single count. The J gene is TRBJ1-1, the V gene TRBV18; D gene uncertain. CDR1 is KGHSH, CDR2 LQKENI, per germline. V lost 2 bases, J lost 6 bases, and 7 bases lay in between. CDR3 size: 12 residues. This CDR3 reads CASSPWQSEAFF. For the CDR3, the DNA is TGTGCCAGCTCACCATGGCAGTCTGAAGCTTTCTTT.

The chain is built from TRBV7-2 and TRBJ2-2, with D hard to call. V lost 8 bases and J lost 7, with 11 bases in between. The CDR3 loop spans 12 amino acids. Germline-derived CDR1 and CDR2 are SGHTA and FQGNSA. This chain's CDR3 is CASGTVGGELFF. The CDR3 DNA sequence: TGTGCCAGCGGAACAGTAGGCGGGGAGCTGTTTTTT.

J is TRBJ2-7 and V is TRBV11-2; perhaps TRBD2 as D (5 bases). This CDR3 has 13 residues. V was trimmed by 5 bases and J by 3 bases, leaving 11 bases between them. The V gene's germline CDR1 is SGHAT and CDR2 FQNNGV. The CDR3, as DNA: TGTGCCAGCAGCCCCCGAAGCGGCTACGAGCAGTACGTC. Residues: CASSPRSGYEQYV.

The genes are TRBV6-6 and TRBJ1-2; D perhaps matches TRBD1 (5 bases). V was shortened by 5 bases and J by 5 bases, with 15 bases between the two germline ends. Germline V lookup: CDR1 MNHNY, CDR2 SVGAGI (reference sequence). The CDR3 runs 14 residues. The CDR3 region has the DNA TGTGCCAGCAGTCTAGGGCCGGGGACTTATGGCTACACCTTC. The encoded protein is CASSLGPGTYGYTF.

CDR3 nucleotides: TGTGCCAGCAGCTTGATCGGGGGAGAAAATGAAAAACTGTTTTTT. The encoded protein is CASSLIGGENEKLFF. V gene TRBV5-6 combines with J gene TRBJ1-4, with D perhaps matching TRBD1 (5 bases). The CDR3 runs to 15 residues. The V gene lost 1 base and the J gene lost 5 bases, with 12 bases spanning the gap. Germline CDR1 SGHDT, CDR2 YYEEEE.

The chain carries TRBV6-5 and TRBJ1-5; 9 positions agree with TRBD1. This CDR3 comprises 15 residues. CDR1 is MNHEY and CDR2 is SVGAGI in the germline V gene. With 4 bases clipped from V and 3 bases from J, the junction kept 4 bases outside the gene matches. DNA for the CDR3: TGTGCCAGCAGTTCGACAGGGGGAAACAATCAGCCCCAGCATTTT. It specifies CASSSTGGNNQPQHF.

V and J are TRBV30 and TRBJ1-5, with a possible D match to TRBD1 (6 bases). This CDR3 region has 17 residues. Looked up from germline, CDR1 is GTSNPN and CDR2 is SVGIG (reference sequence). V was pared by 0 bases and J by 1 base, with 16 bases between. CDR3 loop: CAWSVQRQGRSNQPQHF. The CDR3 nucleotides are TGTGCCTGGAGTGTACAGCGTCAGGGGCGAAGCAATCAGCCCCAGCATTTT.